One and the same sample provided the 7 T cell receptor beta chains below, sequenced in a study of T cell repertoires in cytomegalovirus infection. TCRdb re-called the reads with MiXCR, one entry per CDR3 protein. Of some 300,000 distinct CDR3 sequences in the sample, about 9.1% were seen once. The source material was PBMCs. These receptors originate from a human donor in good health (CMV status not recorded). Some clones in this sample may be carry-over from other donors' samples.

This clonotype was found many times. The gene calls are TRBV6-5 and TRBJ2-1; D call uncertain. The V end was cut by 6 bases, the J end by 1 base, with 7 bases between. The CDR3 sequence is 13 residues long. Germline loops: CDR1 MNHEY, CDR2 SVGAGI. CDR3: CASRALSYNEQFF. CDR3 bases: TGTGCCAGCAGGGCTCTTTCCTACAATGAGCAGTTCTTC.

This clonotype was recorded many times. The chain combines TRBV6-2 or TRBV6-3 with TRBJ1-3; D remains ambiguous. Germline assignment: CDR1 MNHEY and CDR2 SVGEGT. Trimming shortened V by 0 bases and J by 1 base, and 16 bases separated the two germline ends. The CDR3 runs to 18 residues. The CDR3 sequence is CASSYSIAGESSGNTIYF. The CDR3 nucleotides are TGTGCCAGCAGTTACTCGATTGCAGGAGAGAGTTCTGGAAACACCATATATTTT.

The DNA for the CDR3 is TGTGCCAGCAGTTACTCAACAGGTTTTGAAAAACTGTTTTTT. Translated: CASSYSTGFEKLFF. The V gene is TRBV6-8, the J gene TRBJ1-4; possible D gene TRBD1, 5 bases. This CDR3 is 14 amino acids long. Trimming removed 0 bases from V and 7 bases from J, with 9 bases in between. The germline V gene encodes CDR1 MNHGY and CDR2 SAAAGT.

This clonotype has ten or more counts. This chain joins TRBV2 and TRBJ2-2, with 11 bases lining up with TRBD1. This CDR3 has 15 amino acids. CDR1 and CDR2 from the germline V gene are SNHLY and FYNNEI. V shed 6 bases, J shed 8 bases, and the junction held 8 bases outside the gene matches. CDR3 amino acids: CASSPDRGLWGELFF. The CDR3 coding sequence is TGTGCCAGCAGCCCGGACAGGGGGCTATGGGGGGAGCTGTTTTTT.

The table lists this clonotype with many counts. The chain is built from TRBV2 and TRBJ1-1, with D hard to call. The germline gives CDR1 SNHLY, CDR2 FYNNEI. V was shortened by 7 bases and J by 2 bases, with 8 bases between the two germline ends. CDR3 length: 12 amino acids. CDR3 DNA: TGTGCCAGCACGGGCACTAACACTGAAGCTTTCTTT. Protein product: CASTGTNTEAFF. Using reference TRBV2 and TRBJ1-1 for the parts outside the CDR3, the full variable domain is EPEVTQTPSHQVTQMGQEVILRCVPISNHLYFYWYRQILGQKVEFLVSFYNNEISEKSEIFDDQFSVERPDGSNFTLKIRSTKLEDSAMYFCASTGTNTEAFFGQGTRLTVV.

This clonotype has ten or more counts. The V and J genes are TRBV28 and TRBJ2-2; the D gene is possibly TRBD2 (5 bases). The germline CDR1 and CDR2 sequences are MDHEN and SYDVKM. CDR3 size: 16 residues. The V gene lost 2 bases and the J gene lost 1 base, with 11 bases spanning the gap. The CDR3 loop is CASSLMRVWNTGELFF. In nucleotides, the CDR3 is TGTGCCAGCAGTTTAATGAGGGTTTGGAACACCGGGGAGCTGTTTTTT.

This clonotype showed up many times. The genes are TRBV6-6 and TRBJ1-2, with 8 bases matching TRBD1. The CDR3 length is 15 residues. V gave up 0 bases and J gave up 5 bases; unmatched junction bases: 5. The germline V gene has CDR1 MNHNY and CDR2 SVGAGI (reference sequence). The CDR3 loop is CASSYSGTGDYGYTF. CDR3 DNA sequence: TGTGCCAGCAGTTACTCGGGGACAGGAGATTATGGCTACACCTTC.